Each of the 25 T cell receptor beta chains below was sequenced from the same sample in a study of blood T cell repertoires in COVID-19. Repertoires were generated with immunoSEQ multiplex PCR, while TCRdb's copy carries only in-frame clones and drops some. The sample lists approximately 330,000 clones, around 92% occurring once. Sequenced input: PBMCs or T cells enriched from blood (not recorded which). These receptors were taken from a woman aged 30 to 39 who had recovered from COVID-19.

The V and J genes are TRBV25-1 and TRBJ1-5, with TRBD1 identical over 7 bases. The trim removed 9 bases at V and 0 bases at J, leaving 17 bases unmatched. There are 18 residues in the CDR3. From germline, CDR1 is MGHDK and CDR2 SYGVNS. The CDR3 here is CARITRDRGVYSNQPQHF. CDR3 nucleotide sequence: TGTGCCAGAATAACCCGGGACAGAGGGGTATATAGCAATCAGCCCCAGCATTTT.

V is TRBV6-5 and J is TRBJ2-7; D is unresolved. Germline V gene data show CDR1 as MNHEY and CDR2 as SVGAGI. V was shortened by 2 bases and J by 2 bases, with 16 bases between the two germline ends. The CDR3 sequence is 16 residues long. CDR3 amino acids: CASSYGVEATAYEQYF. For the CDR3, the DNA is TGTGCCAGCAGTTACGGTGTGGAAGCGACTGCCTACGAGCAGTACTTC.

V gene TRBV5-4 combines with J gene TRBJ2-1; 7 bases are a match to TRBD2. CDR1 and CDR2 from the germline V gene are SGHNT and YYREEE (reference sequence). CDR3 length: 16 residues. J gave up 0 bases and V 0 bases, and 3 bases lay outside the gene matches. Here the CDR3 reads CASSLGGGSSYNEQFF. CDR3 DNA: TGTGCCAGCAGCTTGGGCGGCGGGAGCTCCTACAATGAGCAGTTCTTC.

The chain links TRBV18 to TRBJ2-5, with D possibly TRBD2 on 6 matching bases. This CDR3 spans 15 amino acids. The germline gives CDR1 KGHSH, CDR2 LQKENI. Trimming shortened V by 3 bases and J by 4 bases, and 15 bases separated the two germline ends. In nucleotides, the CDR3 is TGTGCCAGCTCACCTCTGGGGACTGCCTCAGAGACCCAGTACTTC. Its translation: CASSPLGTASETQYF.

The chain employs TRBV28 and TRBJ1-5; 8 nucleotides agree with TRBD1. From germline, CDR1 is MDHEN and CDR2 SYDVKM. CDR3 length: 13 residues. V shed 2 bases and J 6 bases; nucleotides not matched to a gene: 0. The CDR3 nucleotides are TGTGCCAGCAGTTTAGGGACAGGTCAGCCCCAGCATTTT. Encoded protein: CASSLGTGQPQHF.

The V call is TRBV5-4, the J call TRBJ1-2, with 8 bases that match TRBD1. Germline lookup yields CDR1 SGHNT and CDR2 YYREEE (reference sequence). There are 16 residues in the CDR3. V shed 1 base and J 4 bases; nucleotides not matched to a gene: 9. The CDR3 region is CASSLLDRVPSYGYTF. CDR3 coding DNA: TGTGCCAGCAGCTTGTTGGACAGGGTACCCAGCTATGGCTACACCTTC.

The CDR3: CASSLAGGDYNEQFF. The CDR3 DNA reads as TGCGCCAGCAGCTTGGCGGGCGGGGATTACAATGAGCAGTTCTTC. The rearrangement uses TRBV5-1 and TRBJ2-1, with D perhaps matching TRBD2 (6 bases). CDR3 size: 15 residues. V lost 0 bases and J 4 bases, leaving 11 bases between the germline ends. From germline, CDR1 is SGHRS and CDR2 YFSETQ.

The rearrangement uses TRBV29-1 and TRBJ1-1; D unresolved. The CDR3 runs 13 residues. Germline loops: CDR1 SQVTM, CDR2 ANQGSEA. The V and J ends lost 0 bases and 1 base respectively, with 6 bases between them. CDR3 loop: CSVEEQPNTEAFF. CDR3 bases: TGCAGCGTTGAAGAACAGCCGAACACTGAAGCTTTCTTT.

CDR3 amino acids: CASRSGSTNEKLFF. In DNA, the CDR3 is TGCGCCAGCAGGTCAGGATCCACTAATGAAAAACTGTTTTTT. V usage is TRBV5-1 and J usage is TRBJ1-4; D is undetermined. CDR1 is SGHRS, CDR2 YFSETQ, per germline. The CDR3 contains 14 residues. Trimming stripped 5 bases from V and 2 bases from J, with 10 bases between.

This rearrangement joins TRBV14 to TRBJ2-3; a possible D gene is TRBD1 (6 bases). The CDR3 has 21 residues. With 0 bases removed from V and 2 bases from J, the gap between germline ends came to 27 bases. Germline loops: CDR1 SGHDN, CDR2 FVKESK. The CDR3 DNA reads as TGTGCCAGCAGCCAAGAAAATGGGGGCAGAAACGACCTCGGCGCCACAGATACGCAGTATTTT. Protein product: CASSQENGGRNDLGATDTQYF.

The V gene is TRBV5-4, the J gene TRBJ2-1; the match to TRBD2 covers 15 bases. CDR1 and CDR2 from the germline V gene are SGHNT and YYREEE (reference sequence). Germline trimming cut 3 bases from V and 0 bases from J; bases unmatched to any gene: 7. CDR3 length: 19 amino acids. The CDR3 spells CASSSGLAGGRSSYNEQFF. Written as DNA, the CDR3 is TGTGCCAGCAGCTCCGGACTAGCGGGAGGGCGGAGCTCCTACAATGAGCAGTTCTTC.

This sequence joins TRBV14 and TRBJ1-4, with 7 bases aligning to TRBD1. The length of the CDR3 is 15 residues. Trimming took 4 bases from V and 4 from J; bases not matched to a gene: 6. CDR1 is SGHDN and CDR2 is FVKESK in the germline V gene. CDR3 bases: TGTGCCAGCAGCCTCGAACAGGGGAGTAATGAAAAACTGTTTTTT. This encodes CASSLEQGSNEKLFF.

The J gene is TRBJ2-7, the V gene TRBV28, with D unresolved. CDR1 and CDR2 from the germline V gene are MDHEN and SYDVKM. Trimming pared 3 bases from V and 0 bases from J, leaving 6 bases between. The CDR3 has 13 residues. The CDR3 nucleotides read TGTGCCAGCAGTTTGGGCAGCTCCTACGAGCAGTACTTC. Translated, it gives CASSLGSSYEQYF.

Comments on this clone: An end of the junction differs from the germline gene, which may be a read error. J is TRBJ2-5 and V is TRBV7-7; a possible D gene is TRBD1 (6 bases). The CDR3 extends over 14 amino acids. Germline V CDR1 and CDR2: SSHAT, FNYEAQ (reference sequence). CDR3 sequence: CASSLGMQGETQYF. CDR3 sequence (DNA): TGTGCTAGCAGCTTAGGAATGCAGGGGGAGACCCAGTACTTC.

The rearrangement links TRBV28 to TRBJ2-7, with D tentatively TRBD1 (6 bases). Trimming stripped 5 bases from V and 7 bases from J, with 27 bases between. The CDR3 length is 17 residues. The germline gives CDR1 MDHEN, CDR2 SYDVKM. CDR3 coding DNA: TGTGCCAGCAGTACCCCCCGAGGGGACACCCTCGGGTTGGAGCAGTACTTC. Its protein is CASSTPRGDTLGLEQYF.

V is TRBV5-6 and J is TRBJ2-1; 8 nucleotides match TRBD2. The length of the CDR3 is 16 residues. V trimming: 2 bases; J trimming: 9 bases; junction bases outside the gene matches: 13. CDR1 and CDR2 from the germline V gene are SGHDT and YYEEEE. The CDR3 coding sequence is TGTGCCAGCAGCTTCGGCATTAGTCAAAGCGGGAGTGAGCAGTTCTTC. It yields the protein CASSFGISQSGSEQFF.

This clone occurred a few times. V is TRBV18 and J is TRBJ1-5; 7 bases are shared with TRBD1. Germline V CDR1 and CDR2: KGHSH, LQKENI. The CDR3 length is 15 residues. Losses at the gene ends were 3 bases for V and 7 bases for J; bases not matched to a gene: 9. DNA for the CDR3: TGTGCCAGCTCACCTTCCAAGGGGGCAGGCCAGCCCCAGCATTTT. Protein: CASSPSKGAGQPQHF. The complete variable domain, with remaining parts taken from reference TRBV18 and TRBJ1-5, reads NAGVMQNPRHLVRRRGQEARLRCSPMKGHSHVYWYRQLPEEGLKFMVYLQKENIIDESGMPKERFSAEFPKEGPSILRIQQVVRGDSAAYFCASSPSKGAGQPQHFGDGTRLSIL.

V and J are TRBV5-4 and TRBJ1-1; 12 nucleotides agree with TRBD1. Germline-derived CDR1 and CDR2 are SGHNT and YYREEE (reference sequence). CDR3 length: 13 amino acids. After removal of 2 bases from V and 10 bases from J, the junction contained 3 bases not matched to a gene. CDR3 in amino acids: CASSFGTGGRAFF. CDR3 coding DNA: TGTGCCAGCAGCTTCGGGACAGGGGGCCGAGCTTTCTTT.

DNA of the CDR3: TGTGCCAGCAGCTCCTCGTTATTAAGCGGGAGAGCGAGCGAGCAGTACTTC. Protein: CASSSSLLSGRASEQYF. The chain links TRBV7-2 to TRBJ2-7; 8 nucleotides align to TRBD2. V dropped 4 bases and J dropped 6; count of bases not matched to a gene: 17. Looked up from germline, CDR1 is SGHTA and CDR2 is FQGNSA. The CDR3 totals 17 residues.

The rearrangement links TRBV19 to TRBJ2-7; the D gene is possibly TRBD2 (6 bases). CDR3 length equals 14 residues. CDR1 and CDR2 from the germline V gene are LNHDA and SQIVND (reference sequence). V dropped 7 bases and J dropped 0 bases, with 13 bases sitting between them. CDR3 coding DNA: TGTGCCAGTACTTGGGGGGAAAACTCCTACGAGCAGTACTTC. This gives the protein CASTWGENSYEQYF. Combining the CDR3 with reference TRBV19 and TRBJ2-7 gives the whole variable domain DGGITQSPKYLFRKEGQNVTLSCEQNLNHDAMYWYRQDPGQGLRLIYYSQIVNDFQKGDIAEGYSVSREKKESFPLTVTSAQKNPTAFYLCASTWGENSYEQYFGPGTRLTVT.

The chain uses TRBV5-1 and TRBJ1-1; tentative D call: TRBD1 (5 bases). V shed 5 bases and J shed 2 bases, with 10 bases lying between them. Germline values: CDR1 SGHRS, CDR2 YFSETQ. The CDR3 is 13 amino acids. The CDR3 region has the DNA TGCGCCAGCAGTGTGGGGCACAACACTGAAGCTTTCTTT. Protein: CASSVGHNTEAFF.

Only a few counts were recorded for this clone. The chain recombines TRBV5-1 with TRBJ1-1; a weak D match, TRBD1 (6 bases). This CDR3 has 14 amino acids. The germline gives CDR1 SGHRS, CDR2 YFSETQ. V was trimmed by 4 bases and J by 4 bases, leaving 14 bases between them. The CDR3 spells CASSRLGQLTEAFF. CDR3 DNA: TGCGCCAGCAGCCGACTTGGACAGCTCACTGAAGCTTTCTTT.

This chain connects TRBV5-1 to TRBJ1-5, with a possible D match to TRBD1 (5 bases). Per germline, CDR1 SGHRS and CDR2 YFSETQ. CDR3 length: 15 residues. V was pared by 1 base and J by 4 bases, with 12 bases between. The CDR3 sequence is CASSLFPGKNQPQHF. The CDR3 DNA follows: TGCGCCAGCAGCTTGTTCCCAGGGAAGAATCAGCCCCAGCATTTT.

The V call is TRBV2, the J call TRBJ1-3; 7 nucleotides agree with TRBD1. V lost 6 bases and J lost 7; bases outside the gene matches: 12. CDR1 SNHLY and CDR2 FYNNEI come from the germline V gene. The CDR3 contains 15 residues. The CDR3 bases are TGTGCCAGCAGGCGAACAGGGGATCTGGACAACACCATATATTTT. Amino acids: CASRRTGDLDNTIYF.

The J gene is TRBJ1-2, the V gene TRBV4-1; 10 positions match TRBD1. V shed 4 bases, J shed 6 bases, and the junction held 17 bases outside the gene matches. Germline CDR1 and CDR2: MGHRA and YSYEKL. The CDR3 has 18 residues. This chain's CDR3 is CASSLQRGDRGFFNGYTF. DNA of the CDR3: TGCGCCAGCAGCCTCCAGAGGGGGGACAGGGGTTTTTTTAATGGCTACACCTTC.